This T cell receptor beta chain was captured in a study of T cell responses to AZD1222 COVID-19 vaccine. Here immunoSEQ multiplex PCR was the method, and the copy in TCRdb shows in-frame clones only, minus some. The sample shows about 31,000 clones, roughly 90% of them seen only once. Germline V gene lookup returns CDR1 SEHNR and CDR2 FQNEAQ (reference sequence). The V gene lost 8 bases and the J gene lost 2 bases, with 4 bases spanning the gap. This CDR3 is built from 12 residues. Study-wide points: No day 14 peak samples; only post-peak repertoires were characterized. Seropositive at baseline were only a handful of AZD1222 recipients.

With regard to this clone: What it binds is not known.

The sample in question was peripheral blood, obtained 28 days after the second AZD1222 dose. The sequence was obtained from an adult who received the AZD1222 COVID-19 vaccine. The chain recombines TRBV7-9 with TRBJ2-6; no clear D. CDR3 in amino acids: CASGTGANVLTF. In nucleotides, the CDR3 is TGTGCCAGCGGGACTGGGGCCAACGTCCTGACTTTC.